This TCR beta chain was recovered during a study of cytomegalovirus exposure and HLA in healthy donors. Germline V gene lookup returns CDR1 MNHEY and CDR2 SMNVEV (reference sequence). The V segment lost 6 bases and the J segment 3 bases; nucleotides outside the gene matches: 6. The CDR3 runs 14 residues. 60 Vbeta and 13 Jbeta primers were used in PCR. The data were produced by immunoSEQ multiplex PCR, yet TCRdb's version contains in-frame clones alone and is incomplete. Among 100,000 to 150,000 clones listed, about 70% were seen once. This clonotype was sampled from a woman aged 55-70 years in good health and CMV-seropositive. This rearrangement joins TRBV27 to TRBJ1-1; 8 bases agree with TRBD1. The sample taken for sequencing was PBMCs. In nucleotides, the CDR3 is TGTGCCAGCAGCCCGGGACAGGTGTACACTGAAGCTTTCTTT. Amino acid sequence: CASSPGQVYTEAFF.